These 25 T cell receptor beta chains share one sample of origin, sequenced in a study of response to subunit inactivated influenza vaccine. TCRdb processed the RT-PCR reads anew with MiXCR; each CDR3 protein has one entry. This sample yields about 540,000 distinct CDR3 sequences, of which 20% to 25% are seen a single time; 2.5% to 3% belongs to the top ten. The same data also went into a second study, on T cells expressing NK-cell markers. That paper states: With UMIs, 5'RACE template switching was used to make TCR beta cDNA.

The material was CD4+ T cells sorted from PBMCs, obtained 12 days after vaccination. These receptors originate from a man in his forties or fifties who received an inactivated influenza vaccine.

The V gene is TRBV4-1, the J gene TRBJ1-1; 10 positions agree with TRBD1. V lost 6 bases to trimming and J lost 6 bases; unmatched junction nucleotides: 16. The CDR3 sequence is 17 residues long. Germline assignment: CDR1 MGHRA and CDR2 YSYEKL. The CDR3 reads CASRRQGAKPRWAEAFF. The DNA of the CDR3 is TGCGCCAGCAGGAGACAGGGGGCAAAACCACGGTGGGCTGAAGCTTTCTTT.

In this sample, this clonotype turned up a few times. V gene TRBV19 combines with J gene TRBJ2-5, with 7 positions matching TRBD1. CDR1 LNHDA and CDR2 SQIVND come from the germline V gene (reference sequence). J gave up 5 bases and V 4 bases, and 10 bases lay outside the gene matches. The CDR3 contains 15 residues. CDR3 bases: TGTGCCAGTAGTACAAGTAGACAGGGTTGGGAGACCCAGTACTTC. Translation gives CASSTSRQGWETQYF.

The rearrangement links TRBV2 to TRBJ2-5; TRBD2 agrees at 10 bases. Trimming at V came to 6 bases and at J to 4 bases, leaving 5 bases not matched to a gene. The CDR3 is 14 residues long. Germline assignment: CDR1 SNHLY and CDR2 FYNNEI. This CDR3 is CASSRTSGRETQYF. The DNA of the CDR3 is TGTGCCAGCAGCAGGACTAGCGGACGAGAGACCCAGTACTTC.

The chain joins TRBV6-1 to TRBJ2-4; 7 bases match TRBD2. Trimming took 6 bases from V and 1 from J; bases not matched to a gene: 9. The CDR3 runs to 16 residues. Germline V gives CDR1 MNHNS, CDR2 SASEGT. CDR3 loop: CASSNPGLEAKNIQYF. CDR3 nucleotide sequence: TGTGCCAGCAGCAACCCAGGACTAGAGGCCAAAAACATTCAGTACTTC.

The chain uses TRBV5-1 and TRBJ2-5; no firm D call. CDR1 and CDR2 (germline): SGHRS, YFSETQ. V lost 4 bases and J lost 3, with 13 bases in between. The CDR3 extends over 14 amino acids. The DNA of the CDR3 is TGCGCCAGCAGCCCCAGTGGTGGGGAAGAGACCCAGTACTTC. Its protein is CASSPSGGEETQYF.

V gene TRBV20-1 combines with J gene TRBJ2-7; the D call may be TRBD1 or TRBD2 (5 bases each). This CDR3 contains 16 residues. The germline V gene encodes CDR1 DFQATT and CDR2 SNEGSKA (reference sequence). V was clipped by 0 bases and J by 0 bases, with 15 bases between them. The DNA of the CDR3 is TGCAGTGCTAGAGATGGGGACCACCCGAGCTCCTACGAGCAGTACTTC. This sequence encodes CSARDGDHPSSYEQYF.

This clonotype was seen at least ten times. The CDR3 coding sequence is TGCGCCAGCACCCCAGAACCAGGGGGTCCAGAGACCCAGTACTTC. This encodes CASTPEPGGPETQYF. The rearrangement links TRBV5-1 to TRBJ2-5, with 7 nucleotides matching TRBD1. V shed 6 bases, J shed 4 bases, and the junction held 12 bases outside the gene matches. Per germline, CDR1 SGHRS and CDR2 YFSETQ. The CDR3 loop spans 15 amino acids.

The chain couples TRBV7-2 to TRBJ1-6; 10 bases agree with TRBD1. This CDR3 is 15 amino acids long. CDR1 and CDR2 from the germline V gene are SGHTA and FQGNSA. V dropped 5 bases and J dropped 10; count of bases not matched to a gene: 8. CDR3 amino acids: CASSPDRGIDSPLHF. CDR3 in DNA: TGTGCCAGCAGCCCGGACAGGGGGATAGACTCACCCCTCCACTTT.

This clonotype was seen repeatedly, ten times or more. The chain combines TRBV6-2 or TRBV6-3 with TRBJ2-7; 10 nucleotides match TRBD2. Germline V gene sequence: CDR1 MNHEY, CDR2 SVGEGT. V lost 8 bases to trimming and J lost 2 bases; unmatched junction nucleotides: 12. The CDR3 extends over 16 amino acids. This CDR3 is CASGRAGTSATYEQYF. The CDR3 DNA sequence: TGTGCCAGCGGAAGAGCCGGGACTAGCGCGACCTACGAGCAGTACTTC.

The chain uses TRBV2 and TRBJ1-1; D unresolved. V gave up 1 base and J gave up 1 base, with 7 bases separating them. This CDR3 has 14 amino acids. Per the germline V gene, CDR1 is SNHLY and CDR2 is FYNNEI. The CDR3 DNA follows: TGTGCCAGCAGTGAAGTTTCTGAGAACACTGAAGCTTTCTTT. It is translated as CASSEVSENTEAFF.

This clonotype was recorded a few times. V usage is TRBV6-2 or TRBV6-3 and J usage is TRBJ2-1, with a weak D call TRBD1 (6 bases). V lost 5 bases, J lost 4 bases, and 21 bases lay in between. The germline V gene has CDR1 MNHEY and CDR2 SVGEGT. This CDR3 spans 17 amino acids. CDR3 sequence: CASSQFRQAVSYNEQFF. The CDR3 DNA follows: TGTGCCAGCAGTCAGTTCCGACAGGCCGTCTCTTACAATGAGCAGTTCTTC.

The chain carries TRBV7-2 and TRBJ2-3; a weak D match, TRBD1 (6 bases). Germline values: CDR1 SGHTA, CDR2 FQGNSA. The CDR3 length is 16 residues. Trimming cost V 4 bases and J 3 bases, with 17 bases left between them. CDR3 nucleotides: TGTGCCAGCAGCTCGGAACAGGGTGGGAGAACAGATACGCAGTATTTT. It encodes CASSSEQGGRTDTQYF.

This chain links TRBV9 with TRBJ2-3; a weak D match, TRBD2 (5 bases). Germline CDR1 and CDR2: SGDLS and YYNGEE. Trimming stripped 0 bases from V and 1 base from J, with 15 bases between. The CDR3 sequence is 17 residues long. This chain's CDR3 is CASSVGLEVGGTDTQYF. The CDR3 DNA is TGTGCCAGCAGCGTAGGGTTGGAGGTGGGTGGCACAGATACGCAGTATTTT.

A few counts support this clonotype. The chain links TRBV12-3 or TRBV12-4 to TRBJ2-7; TRBD1 is a possible D gene (6 bases). This CDR3 region has 14 residues. Deletions cut 7 bases from V and 2 bases from J, with 15 bases between. The CDR3, as DNA: TGTGCCAGCACCAAATTCCAGGGGCCCTACGAGCAGTACTTC. Its protein is CASTKFQGPYEQYF.

In this sample, this clonotype turned up a few times. The chain couples TRBV12-3 or TRBV12-4 to TRBJ2-7; 10 positions match TRBD1. With V trimmed by 7 bases and J by 7 bases, 13 bases remained unmatched. This CDR3 spans 15 amino acids. The CDR3 reads CASIKKGQGSWEQYF. The CDR3 DNA sequence: TGTGCCAGCATTAAGAAGGGACAGGGGTCTTGGGAGCAGTACTTC.

The chain uses TRBV7-2 and TRBJ2-7; the match to TRBD1 covers 12 bases. The V segment lost 3 bases and the J segment 5 bases; nucleotides outside the gene matches: 11. The CDR3 has 17 residues. CDR1 is SGHTA and CDR2 is FQGNSA in the germline V gene. CDR3 sequence: CASSFQGTGGLGNEQYF. As DNA, the CDR3 is TGTGCCAGCAGCTTTCAGGGGACAGGGGGCTTGGGAAACGAGCAGTACTTC.

This chain joins TRBV20-1 and TRBJ2-3; 10 positions agree with TRBD2. Germline-derived CDR1 and CDR2 are DFQATT and SNEGSKA (reference sequence). V trimming: 3 bases; J trimming: 2 bases; junction bases outside the gene matches: 8. The CDR3 is 16 amino acids. For the CDR3, the DNA is TGCAGTGCTAGGGCTTCTAGCGGGAGTATCACAGATACGCAGTATTTT. Its translation is CSARASSGSITDTQYF.

This clonotype turned up a few times. An end of the junction differs from the germline gene, which may be a read error. The chain couples TRBV28 to TRBJ1-1; 7 nucleotides line up with TRBD1. Per the germline V gene, CDR1 is MDHEN and CDR2 is SYDVKM. The CDR3 totals 17 residues. As DNA, the CDR3 is TGTGCCAGCAGTACCCTAAAATACAGGGGTTGGGGCACTGAAGTTTTCTTT. Translating gives CASSTLKYRGWGTEVFF.

This clonotype was found many times. J is TRBJ2-5 and V is TRBV5-1; the D gene could be TRBD1 or TRBD2 (5 bases each). The CDR3 is 13 amino acids. From germline, CDR1 is SGHRS and CDR2 YFSETQ. V gave up 4 bases and J gave up 5 bases, with 12 bases separating them. The DNA of the CDR3 is TGCGCCAGCAGCCCGATGAGGGGTGAGACCCAGTACTTC. Encoded protein: CASSPMRGETQYF.

This clonotype was detected only a few times. Mismatch with germline at one junction end may stem from a read error. The rearrangement joins TRBV29-1 to TRBJ2-1, with TRBD2 identical over 13 bases. There are 17 residues in the CDR3. CDR1 and CDR2 (germline): SQVTM, ANQGSEA. The DNA of the CDR3 is TGCAGCGTTGGAGGACTAGCGGGAGTCTACGGCTACAGTGAGCAGTTCTTC. Its translation is CSVGGLAGVYGYSEQFF.

V gene TRBV6-1 combines with J gene TRBJ2-7; 8 nucleotides agree with TRBD1. V lost 6 bases to trimming and J lost 7 bases; unmatched junction nucleotides: 8. In germline, CDR1 is MNHNS, CDR2 SASEGT. The CDR3 length is 13 residues. CDR3 residues: CASRLTGDVEQYF. The CDR3 DNA is TGTGCCAGCAGGCTGACAGGGGACGTAGAGCAGTACTTC.

This clonotype was recorded at least ten times. The chain is built from TRBV7-9 and TRBJ1-6; 11 nucleotides match TRBD1. V shed 4 bases and J 2 bases; nucleotides not matched to a gene: 4. The germline V gene has CDR1 SEHNR and CDR2 FQNEAQ (reference sequence). This CDR3 has 17 residues. CDR3 loop: CASSSGQGGAYNSPLHF. CDR3 in DNA: TGTGCCAGCAGCTCGGGACAGGGGGGTGCCTATAATTCACCCCTCCACTTT.

The rearrangement joins TRBV20-1 to TRBJ2-3; D is tentatively TRBD1 or TRBD2 (5 bases each). V lost 6 bases, J lost 3 bases, and 16 bases lay in between. In germline, CDR1 is DFQATT, CDR2 SNEGSKA (reference sequence). The CDR3 is 14 amino acids. The DNA for the CDR3 is TGCAGTGCCGTCCCAGGCAGGGAGACAGATACGCAGTATTTT. It codes for CSAVPGRETDTQYF.

This clonotype was detected many times. The chain links TRBV24-1 to TRBJ2-2; D is unresolved. CDR3 length: 17 residues. CDR1 and CDR2 from the germline V gene are KGHDR and SFDVKD. Trimming removed 0 bases at V and 1 base at J, with 11 bases between. CDR3 in amino acids: CATSDLHGSRNTGELFF. The CDR3 DNA sequence: TGTGCCACCAGTGATTTGCACGGTAGTCGGAACACCGGGGAGCTGTTTTTT.

This clonotype occurred a few times. The rearrangement joins TRBV20-1 to TRBJ2-5, with 9 bases matching TRBD1. The CDR3 contains 15 residues. CDR1 DFQATT and CDR2 SNEGSKA come from the germline V gene (reference sequence). J gave up 3 bases and V 6 bases, and 11 bases lay outside the gene matches. The CDR3 DNA follows: TGCAGTGCGACCCTAGGGACAGGGATGGAAGAGACCCAGTACTTC. Translating it yields CSATLGTGMEETQYF.